This T cell receptor (beta chain) appears in the sequencing data of a study of T-cell reconstitution after alpha-beta-depleted transplantation in children. CDR1 is SGDLS and CDR2 is YYNGEE in the germline V gene. CDR3 length equals 15 residues. The germline V and J ends were trimmed by 0 bases and 4 bases, with 10 bases remaining between them. Using unique molecular identifiers, the investigators prepared the TCRbeta library. TCRdb passed the PCR reads through MiXCR, listing each CDR3 protein once. The sample contains about 980,000 distinct CDR3 sequences, roughly 29% of which appear only once. The sample here was PBMCs, mostly from graft donor cells, taken 360 days after TCRalphabeta/CD19-depleted stem cell transplant. This rearrangement joins TRBV9 to TRBJ2-2; D gene uncertain. The source of this sequence is a boy in the first two years of life who had a stem cell transplant for SCID, so the T cells may come from the graft donor. The CDR3 coding sequence is TGTGCCAGCAGCGTAGACACAGAATTCACCGGGGAGCTGTTTTTT. Encoded protein: CASSVDTEFTGELFF.